The rows below give T cell receptor beta chains drawn from one sample of a study of cytomegalovirus exposure and HLA in healthy donors. Clones were read by immunoSEQ multiplex PCR, and TCRdb kept only the in-frame ones, dropping some. The sample has 130,000 or so clones, almost 80% seen once. Input material: PBMCs. The receptor source for this set is a female donor in good health and CMV-seronegative. Both conserved end residues are part of each CDR3. Fields, in order: D gene, clone size, J gene, V gene, CDR3 DNA, CDR3 protein. The D gene is left open where the match is weak. Size values are once, few and many counts, or a class for expanded clones, and some rows have none.

d_call: TRBD1
clone_size: -
j_call: TRBJ1-5
v_call: TRBV28
cdr3_nt: TGTGCCAGCGCCTACTCTCTGGACAGGGAGGGTCAGCCCCAGCATTTT
cdr3_aa: CASAYSLDREGQPQHF

d_call: TRBD2
clone_size: -
j_call: TRBJ2-1
v_call: TRBV7-2
cdr3_nt: TGTGCCAGCAGCTTAGGCGGGGGTGAGCAGTTCTTC
cdr3_aa: CASSLGGGEQFF

d_call: -
clone_size: -
j_call: TRBJ2-5
v_call: TRBV30
cdr3_nt: TGTGCCTGGAGTTCCCAATTCCAGGCCCAGTACTTC
cdr3_aa: CAWSSQFQAQYF

d_call: -
clone_size: once
j_call: TRBJ2-1
v_call: TRBV7-9
cdr3_nt: TGTGCCAGCAGCTTAGGCGGAGTACAGGGTCGCAATGAGCAGTTCTTC
cdr3_aa: CASSLGGVQGRNEQFF

d_call: TRBD1
clone_size: -
j_call: TRBJ1-3
v_call: TRBV7-6
cdr3_nt: TGTGCCAGCAGCTTATCAGGGGGCGCTGGAAACACCATATATTTT
cdr3_aa: CASSLSGGAGNTIYF

d_call: -
clone_size: few
j_call: TRBJ1-2
v_call: TRBV19
cdr3_nt: TGTGCCAGTAGTGCCCACAGGGCCGGGGTGTATGGCTACACCTTC
cdr3_aa: CASSAHRAGVYGYTF

d_call: -
clone_size: -
j_call: TRBJ2-6
v_call: TRBV28
cdr3_nt: TGTGCCAGCAGTGACAACCGTTCTGGGGCCAACGTCCTGACTTTC
cdr3_aa: CASSDNRSGANVLTF

d_call: -
clone_size: -
j_call: TRBJ1-1
v_call: TRBV30
cdr3_nt: TGTGCCTGCAACAGGGAGTCCACTGAAGCTTTCTTT
cdr3_aa: CACNRESTEAFF

d_call: TRBD2
clone_size: once
j_call: TRBJ2-7
v_call: TRBV27
cdr3_nt: TGTGCCAGCAGTTTGACTAGCGGGGGCGAGCAGTACTTC
cdr3_aa: CASSLTSGGEQYF

d_call: TRBD2
clone_size: -
j_call: TRBJ2-5
v_call: TRBV5-1
cdr3_nt: TGCGCCAGCAGCACCCCCGGGACTAGCGGTGAGCAGTACTTC
cdr3_aa: CASSTPGTSGEQYF

d_call: TRBD1
clone_size: once
j_call: TRBJ2-3
v_call: TRBV9
cdr3_nt: TGTGCCAGCAGCGGGGGGACAGGTTGGGCAGATACGCAGTATTTT
cdr3_aa: CASSGGTGWADTQYF

d_call: -
clone_size: -
j_call: TRBJ1-5
v_call: TRBV19
cdr3_nt: TGTGCCAGCAGTAAAGGCCAGGGGAAGGAGCCCCAGCATTTT
cdr3_aa: CASSKGQGKEPQHF

d_call: TRBD1
clone_size: few
j_call: TRBJ2-5
v_call: TRBV27
cdr3_nt: TGTGCCAGCAGTTCGGACAGGGGCTTCGAGACCCAGTACTTC
cdr3_aa: CASSSDRGFETQYF

d_call: TRBD1
clone_size: once
j_call: TRBJ1-1
v_call: TRBV29-1
cdr3_nt: TGCAGCGTTCGGGACAGGGGGGCTGAAGCTTTCTTT
cdr3_aa: CSVRDRGAEAFF

d_call: -
clone_size: -
j_call: TRBJ1-3
v_call: TRBV5-1
cdr3_nt: TGCGCCAGCAGCTTGGAAGGAACAGCCTCTGGAAACACCATATATTTT
cdr3_aa: CASSLEGTASGNTIYF

d_call: TRBD2
clone_size: -
j_call: TRBJ2-7
v_call: TRBV7-9
cdr3_nt: TGTGCCAGCACCCAAGCGGGGTTATACGAGCAGTACTTC
cdr3_aa: CASTQAGLYEQYF

d_call: -
clone_size: -
j_call: TRBJ2-3
v_call: TRBV29-1
cdr3_nt: TGCAGCGTTGGACTATCGACTAGCACAGATACGCAGTATTTT
cdr3_aa: CSVGLSTSTDTQYF

d_call: TRBD2
clone_size: -
j_call: TRBJ2-3
v_call: TRBV9
cdr3_nt: TGTGCCAGCAGCTCCCACAGGGGGACTAGCGGCACAGATACGCAGTATTTT
cdr3_aa: CASSSHRGTSGTDTQYF

d_call: TRBD2
clone_size: -
j_call: TRBJ2-2
v_call: TRBV7-3
cdr3_nt: TGTGCCAGCAGTTCTAGCGGATACACCGGGGAGCTGTTTTTT
cdr3_aa: CASSSSGYTGELFF

d_call: -
clone_size: -
j_call: TRBJ1-1
v_call: TRBV7-9
cdr3_nt: TGTGCCAGCAGCTTGGTTAGATTTGAAGCTTTCTTT
cdr3_aa: CASSLVRFEAFF